The source of this T cell receptor beta chain is a study of T cells in Graves' hyperthyroidism and ophthalmopathy. Patients aged 18 to 65 had newly diagnosed hyperthyroidism of under 2 months' duration. TCR beta CDR3 regions were amplified from RNA transcripts. In the first-round RT-PCR of the TCR CDR3, the HTBI primer set was used. TCRdb ran MiXCR on the multiplex PCR reads and lists one entry per CDR3 protein. The sample holds about 380,000 distinct CDR3 sequences, roughly 14% seen once. This clonotype has just a few counts. The CDR3 covers 14 residues. The V segment lost 5 bases and the J segment 6 bases; nucleotides outside the gene matches: 8. Germline CDR1 DFQATT, CDR2 SNEGSKA (reference sequence).

This rearrangement joins TRBV20-1 to TRBJ2-4; 9 nucleotides agree with TRBD1. Sequencing was done on a sample of blood. The receptor was isolated from a man aged 25 to 45 with Graves' hyperthyroidism that later progressed to Graves' ophthalmopathy. The CDR3 here is CSAPGTGKGNIQYF. The CDR3 bases are TGCAGTGCTCCAGGGACAGGGAAGGGAAACATTCAGTACTTC.